The 5 T cell receptor beta chains presented below share a single source sample, sequenced in a study of blood T cell repertoires in COVID-19. Data came from immunoSEQ multiplex PCR; TCRdb stores just in-frame clones and leaves some out. This sample carries fewer than 200,000 clones, roughly nine tenths of them seen once, and the ten largest clones take less than 25%. The sample taken for sequencing was peripheral blood. These receptors all stem from a man in his sixties or seventies with active or convalescent COVID-19.

This chain connects TRBV3-1 (or the pseudogene TRBV3-2) to TRBJ2-2; D may be TRBD2 (6 bases). The V end was cut by 0 bases, the J end by 3 bases, with 11 bases between. The germline V gene encodes CDR1 LGHDT and CDR2 YNNKEL (reference sequence). The CDR3 extends over 16 amino acids. CDR3 DNA: TGTGCCAGCAGCCAAGATTTCGAGCGGGACACCGGGGAGCTGTTTTTT. Encoded protein: CASSQDFERDTGELFF.

This chain joins TRBV6-5 and TRBJ2-5; D is perhaps TRBD1 (6 bases). This CDR3 has 14 amino acids. Trimming stripped 5 bases from V and 1 base from J, with 11 bases between. Germline loops: CDR1 MNHEY, CDR2 SVGAGI. As DNA, the CDR3 is TGTGCCAGCAGTATAAACAGGGCCCAAGAGACCCAGTACTTC. This translates into CASSINRAQETQYF.

The chain carries TRBV28 and TRBJ1-4, with 10 bases that match TRBD1. From germline, CDR1 is MDHEN and CDR2 SYDVKM. The CDR3 totals 14 residues. The junction had 4 bases not matched to a gene; V was cut back by 7 bases and J by 5 bases. The CDR3 reads CASKTGGPNEKLFF. The CDR3 DNA is TGTGCCAGCAAGACAGGGGGCCCAAATGAAAAACTGTTTTTT.

This chain joins TRBV7-2 and TRBJ1-4; the D gene is possibly TRBD1 (6 bases). Per germline, CDR1 SGHTA and CDR2 FQGNSA. The CDR3 runs 13 residues. V lost 4 bases and J 11 bases, leaving 14 bases between the germline ends. CDR3 DNA sequence: TGTGCCAGCAGCTCCGGGACAACCGGGAAACTGTTTTTT. It translates to CASSSGTTGKLFF.

This clone came up a few times. This chain uses TRBV6-5 with TRBJ1-3; TRBD1 matches at 10 bases. The germline CDR1 and CDR2 sequences are MNHEY and SVGAGI. V was clipped by 6 bases and J by 1 base; unmatched bases: 3. The length of the CDR3 is 15 residues. CDR3 in amino acids: CASRRTGGSGNTIYF. The CDR3 bases are TGTGCCAGCAGAAGGACAGGGGGATCTGGAAACACCATATATTTT.